A single sample is the source of the 4 T cell receptor beta chains below, sequenced in a study of T cells after yellow fever vaccination. MiXCR was run by TCRdb on the 5' RACE reads, yielding one entry per CDR3 protein. Found here are more than 250,000 distinct CDR3 sequences, 6.5% to 8.5% of them singletons; the top ten hold around 17%. This specimen was PBMCs, taken about 41 days after the first yellow fever vaccination. The receptor source for this set is a man between 18 and 29 years old who received the YFV17D yellow fever vaccine.

This clonotype has only a few counts. V gene TRBV12-3 or TRBV12-4 combines with J gene TRBJ2-3; D is unclear. Trimming left V 8 bases short and J 0 bases short, with 9 bases between. This CDR3 has 13 residues. The CDR3 DNA sequence: TGTGCCAGCGCCAGAGCGAGCACAGATACGCAGTATTTT. Translating gives CASARASTDTQYF.

The J gene is TRBJ1-1, the V gene TRBV6-5; D perhaps matches TRBD1 (6 bases). Germline V gene lookup returns CDR1 MNHEY and CDR2 SVGAGI. V lost 2 bases and J lost 4, with 11 bases in between. The CDR3 has 14 residues. CDR3 sequence reads: CASSYTGPATEAFF. Here the CDR3 DNA reads TGTGCCAGCAGTTACACAGGGCCTGCCACTGAAGCTTTCTTT.

Only a few counts were recorded for this clonotype. The rearrangement links TRBV10-2 to TRBJ2-7; tentatively, D is TRBD2 (5 bases). Trimming shortened V by 8 bases and J by 2 bases, and 19 bases separated the two germline ends. CDR3 length equals 15 residues. Per the germline V gene, CDR1 is WSHSY and CDR2 is SAAADI. CDR3 loop: CASESLPTGTYEQYF. CDR3 nucleotides: TGCGCCAGCGAATCACTCCCGACGGGGACCTACGAGCAGTACTTC.

The chain carries TRBV6-1 and TRBJ1-2; D gene ambiguous. V was cut by 6 bases and J by 5 bases, with 16 bases left in between. Per the germline V gene, CDR1 is MNHNS and CDR2 is SASEGT. This CDR3 comprises 14 residues. The CDR3 is CASRAPVRGYGYTF. In DNA, the CDR3 is TGTGCCAGCAGGGCCCCTGTCAGAGGGTATGGCTACACCTTC.